Listed below are T cell receptor beta chains from one sample, sequenced in a study of blood T cell repertoires in COVID-19. Some clones are missing from TCRdb's copy, which holds only in-frame ones; the method was immunoSEQ multiplex PCR. The sample includes hundreds of thousands of clones, about 88% seen only once; the top ten take less than 15%. The source material was peripheral blood. These receptors were collected from a woman in her 70s with COVID-19, enrolled during active disease. The conserved cysteine and the conserved F or W are not part of the CDR3 here. The order of the fields is V gene, J gene, CDR3 protein.

>TRBV7-2|TRBJ2-5
ASSQRDMGGETQY
>TRBV27|TRBJ2-2
ASTSAAGTNTGELF
>TRBV5-1|TRBJ1-1
ASSLAGGRTEAF
>TRBV11-2|TRBJ1-3
ASSLGGNGNTIY
>TRBV10-3|TRBJ2-7
AISEGQGFYEQY
>TRBV5-1|TRBJ2-3
ASSSGGTDTQY
>TRBV12-3/TRBV12-4|TRBJ2-4
ASSLGSHIQY
>TRBV28|TRBJ1-1
ASSMGQNTEAF
>TRBV5-1|TRBJ1-1
ASGMTGAGTEAF
>TRBV11-2|TRBJ1-1
ASSHYGAGVTEAF
>TRBV27|TRBJ2-6
ASRGALAGANVLT
>TRBV2|TRBJ1-1
ASSTDRDTEAF
>TRBV5-8|TRBJ2-3
ASSQWTGWQEDTQY
>TRBV19|TRBJ1-1
ASSVQNEAF
>TRBV6-4|TRBJ1-1
ASLRYRGTEAF
>TRBV9|TRBJ2-1
ASSGSGGAGNEQF
>TRBV12-3/TRBV12-4|TRBJ1-2
ASSAGGQGAKT
>TRBV18|TRBJ2-4
ASSPQGVGGNIQY
>TRBV19|TRBJ1-1
ASSHYHYPSVDTEAF
>TRBV10-1|TRBJ2-3
ASSGQGVVTQY
>TRBV7-2|TRBJ1-4
ASSLDSGAGAEKLF
>TRBV18|TRBJ1-4
ASSLSGQGEKLF
>TRBV28|TRBJ1-5
ASSLTHGGQMDQPQH
>TRBV6-5|TRBJ1-2
ASSYGGFDYGYT